The clone carrying this T cell receptor beta chain was observed at least ten times. This entry belongs to a study of chronic HIV infection and antiretroviral therapy. TCRdb analysed the 5' RACE reads with MiXCR anew, one entry per CDR3 protein. The table includes approximately 30,000 distinct CDR3 sequences, about 8.6% detected once. The clonotype originates from an adult who had HIV and had not received antiretroviral therapy, or was an uninfected healthy control (not recorded which). Material for sequencing was peripheral blood.

CDR3: CASSDSGGNQPQHF. The DNA of the CDR3 is TGTGCCAGCAGTGACTCAGGGGGCAATCAGCCCCAGCATTTT. The rearrangement joins TRBV6-4 to TRBJ1-5, with D maybe TRBD1 (5 bases). The CDR3 sequence is 14 residues long. V was clipped by 0 bases and J by 2 bases, with 5 bases between them. Per germline, CDR1 MRHNA and CDR2 SNTAGT.